Detailed here is one TCR beta chain. Its antigen is unidentified. The sample comes from a study of cytomegalovirus exposure and HLA in healthy donors. Study in general: Earlier findings included over 90 million unique TCR beta sequences obtained from around 180 million T cells. Study results and limitations: The authors assumed roughly uniform sequencing depth across donors for presence/absence analyses. TRBV6-2, TRBV6-3 and some other V segments were unresolvable in 87-base-pair reads. A later analysis by the authors found several of the most significant clusters apparently linked to common viral pathogens.

The primer mix had 60 Vbeta and 13 Jbeta primers. Clones were read by immunoSEQ multiplex PCR, and TCRdb kept only the in-frame ones, dropping some. The repertoire holds 130,000 to 150,000 clones, over 70% seen once, with roughly 4.5% in the top ten. The trim removed 6 bases at V and 5 bases at J, leaving 4 bases unmatched. CDR1 and CDR2 from the germline V gene are WSHSY and SAAADI. This CDR3 comprises 15 residues. The chain carries TRBV10-2 and TRBJ2-2, with 12 positions matching TRBD2. This TCR was recovered from a man aged 40-49 years in good health and CMV-seronegative. The specimen sequenced was PBMCs. CDR3 DNA: TGCGCCAGCAGGACTAGCGGGGGAGGGACCGGGGAGCTGTTTTTT. Protein: CASRTSGGGTGELFF.